Detailed here is one T cell receptor beta chain. Its antigen remains unknown. The record originates from a study of cytomegalovirus exposure and HLA in healthy donors. About the research overall: The same platform used for the approximately 700 first-cohort repertoires was also used for the 90 to 150 validation repertoires, as a later analysis reported.

Germline V lookup: CDR1 SGHVS, CDR2 FQNEAQ. CDR3 size: 16 residues. J gave up 4 bases and V 5 bases, and 12 bases lay outside the gene matches. General study findings and limits: According to the study, around 180 TCR beta chains were cytomegalovirus-associated.

Assay used: immunoSEQ multiplex PCR; TCRdb lists only in-frame clones, some missing. The sample has about 360,000 clones; about nine tenths are singletons. This TCR was recovered from a woman aged 18-29 years in good health and CMV-seronegative. The chain employs TRBV7-8 and TRBJ1-1; 8 bases line up with TRBD1. The specimen sequenced was PBMCs. The CDR3 sequence is CASSLGTGPGGTEAFF. The CDR3 DNA follows: TGTGCCAGCAGCCTAGGGACAGGCCCCGGGGGCACTGAAGCTTTCTTT.